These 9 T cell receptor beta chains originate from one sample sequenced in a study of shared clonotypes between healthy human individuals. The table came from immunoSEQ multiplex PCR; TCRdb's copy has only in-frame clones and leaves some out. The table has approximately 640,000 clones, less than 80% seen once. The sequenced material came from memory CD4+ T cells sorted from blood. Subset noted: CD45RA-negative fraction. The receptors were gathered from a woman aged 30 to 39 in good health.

Here the CDR3 reads CASSIQGTYEQYF. The CDR3 bases are TGTGCCAGTAGTATACAGGGGACCTACGAGCAGTACTTC. V and J are TRBV19 and TRBJ2-7; a possible D gene is TRBD1 (6 bases). This CDR3 is 13 amino acids long. Germline-derived CDR1 and CDR2 are LNHDA and SQIVND (reference sequence). The ends were cut back, 2 bases at V and 2 bases at J, with 7 bases in the middle.

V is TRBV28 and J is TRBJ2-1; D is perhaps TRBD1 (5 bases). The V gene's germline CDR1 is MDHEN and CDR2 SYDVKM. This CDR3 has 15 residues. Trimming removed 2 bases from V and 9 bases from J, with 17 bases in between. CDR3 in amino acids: CASSLLGQGPTEQFF. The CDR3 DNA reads TGTGCCAGCAGTTTACTCGGCCAGGGCCCTACTGAGCAGTTCTTC.

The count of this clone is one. CDR3 amino acids: CASSLTPPGLATEQYF. The CDR3 DNA is TGTGCCAGCAGCCTCACCCCTCCCGGACTAGCGACCGAGCAGTACTTC. The chain recombines TRBV14 with TRBJ2-7; 9 bases align to TRBD2. CDR1 is SGHDN, CDR2 FVKESK, per germline. The V segment lost 4 bases and the J segment 6 bases; nucleotides outside the gene matches: 13. The CDR3 has 16 amino acids.

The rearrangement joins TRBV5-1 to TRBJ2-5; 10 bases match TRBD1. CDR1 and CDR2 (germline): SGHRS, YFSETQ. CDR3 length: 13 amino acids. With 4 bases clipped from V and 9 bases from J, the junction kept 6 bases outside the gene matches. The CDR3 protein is CASSGDRGFSQYF. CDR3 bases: TGCGCCAGCAGCGGGGACAGGGGTTTCTCCCAGTACTTC.

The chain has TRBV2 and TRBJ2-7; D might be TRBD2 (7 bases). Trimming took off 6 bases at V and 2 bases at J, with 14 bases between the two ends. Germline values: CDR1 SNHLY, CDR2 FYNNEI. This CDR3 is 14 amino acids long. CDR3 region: CASRGAGVPYEQYF. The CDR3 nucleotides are TGTGCCAGCAGGGGGGCGGGAGTTCCCTACGAGCAGTACTTC.

The chain's CDR3 is CAISDGQNEKLFF. As DNA, the CDR3 is TGTGCCATCAGTGATGGGCAGAATGAAAAACTGTTTTTT. This rearrangement joins TRBV10-3 to TRBJ1-4, with D unresolved. The V gene lost 3 bases and the J gene lost 5 bases, with 7 bases spanning the gap. In germline, CDR1 is ENHRY, CDR2 SYGVKD. This CDR3 contains 13 residues.

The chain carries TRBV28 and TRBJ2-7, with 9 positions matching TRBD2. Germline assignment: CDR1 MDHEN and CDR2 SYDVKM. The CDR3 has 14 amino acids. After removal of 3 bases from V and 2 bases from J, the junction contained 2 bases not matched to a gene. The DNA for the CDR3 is TGTGCCAGCAGTTTTGTAGCGGGAGCCTACGAGCAGTACTTC. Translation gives CASSFVAGAYEQYF.

CDR3 DNA: TGTGCCAGCAGCGCGCCCTCTGGGACAGATACGCAGTATTTT. Translation: CASSAPSGTDTQYF. This rearrangement joins TRBV28 to TRBJ2-3; D not certain. Deletions cut 6 bases from V and 3 bases from J, with 13 bases between. The CDR3 sequence is 14 residues long. CDR1 is MDHEN and CDR2 is SYDVKM in the germline V gene.

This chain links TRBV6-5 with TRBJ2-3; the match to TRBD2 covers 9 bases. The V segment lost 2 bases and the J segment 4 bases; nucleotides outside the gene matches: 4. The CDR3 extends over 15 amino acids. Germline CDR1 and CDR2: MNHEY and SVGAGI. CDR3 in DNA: TGTGCCAGCAGTTACGTTAGCGGGAGTGCAGATACGCAGTATTTT. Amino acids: CASSYVSGSADTQYF.